This T cell receptor (beta chain) was observed in a study of blood T cell repertoires in COVID-19. Study-wide context: The United States, Italy and Spain supplied acute and convalescent COVID-19 samples. PBMCs, B-cell-depleted T cells, or T cells were the source of the cDNA or gDNA that made up the material.

Unmatched junction bases numbered 14, after V lost 5 bases and J lost 2 bases. This CDR3 is 17 amino acids long. Germline-derived CDR1 and CDR2 are MRHNA and SNTAGT. Under the authors' procedure: Nucleated cell number was recorded as an estimate derived from reference gene primer amplification. Data came from immunoSEQ multiplex PCR; TCRdb stores just in-frame clones and leaves some out. That table supplies the V and J calls and clone size; D and trimming were determined from the DNA. The sample includes about 240,000 clones, around 83% of them seen just once. The chain employs TRBV6-4 and TRBJ1-2; the match to TRBD1 covers 7 bases. The TCR was taken from a man aged 25-45 years who had recovered from COVID-19. The sequenced material came from peripheral blood. The CDR3 region has the DNA TGTGCCAGCAGTCGTCCCGGGACAGCGGCGGTAAACTATGGCTACACCTTC. Its translation is CASSRPGTAAVNYGYTF.